This T cell receptor (beta chain) was observed in a study of regulatory T cells in long-lasting Graves disease (dated by TCRdb to about 2021). Background on the whole study: To count as having persistent Graves' disease, a patient had to have received antithyroid drug treatment for over 5 years with TSH receptor autoantibodies remaining persistently positive. Patients with persistent Graves' disease were compared with patients with newly diagnosed Graves' disease using TCR sequencing and RNA sequencing of peripheral blood. The study took place in China and was registered as a clinical trial. A total of about 35 samples underwent TCR sequencing, from around 13 patients with persistent Graves' disease and some 20 patients with newly diagnosed Graves' disease. On average, persistent Graves' disease patients in the clinical cohort had been on antithyroid drugs for approximately ten years. Study-wide conclusions, independent of this receptor: Persistent disease showed preferential use of TRBV28, TRBJ1-2 and TRBJ2-5, whereas newly diagnosed disease favored TRBV20-1 and TRBJ2-1. Sequencing and analysis were limited to the TCR beta chain. More public clonotypes were shared among persistent patients (around 2,600) than among newly diagnosed patients (966). Only peripheral blood was studied, because thyroid tissue, the primary lesion, was inaccessible. Lower TCR Shannon entropy and fewer highly expanded clones were observed in persistent Graves' disease patients than in newly diagnosed patients, which suggested clonal expansion. The authors noted that the small sample size was a limitation that may lower accuracy.

CDR3 length: 16 amino acids, cysteine to phenylalanine. This entry keeps only the CDR3 DNA: 48 bases, framed from base 1. V and J lose 6 bases and 1 base, and a span of 18 bases separates them. For CDR1 and CDR2, the germline V gene lists SNHLY and FYNNEI. This clonotype was observed many times. Its antigen target is currently unknown. No qualities accompany the bases; no much larger clone lies one base away. The meaning of the sample's time point label: persistent/refractory GD, antithyroid drugs over 5 years with positive TRAb. For both TCR sequencing and RNA sequencing, RNA was extracted from PBMCs in TRIzol. Graves' disease was diagnosed according to American Thyroid Association guidelines. Patients for the study were recruited at an endocrinology department in Xi'an, China. Each patient gave approximately 10 milliliters of peripheral blood, collected in an EDTA anticoagulant tube. Ficoll Paque Plus density gradient separation was used to isolate PBMCs, and no additional T cell sorting was done. RNA quality was checked with an Agilent 2100 Bioanalyzer and agarose gel, and concentration with a NanoDrop 2000.

Library method: multiplex PCR. The listed sequencing device is Illumina HiSeq 4000. CDR3 regions were amplified by Arm-PCR with iRepertoire HTBI primers to construct TCR beta libraries. Gel purification was performed on PCR products prior to sequencing. The original methods were these. A total of around 66 TRBV and about 13 TRBJ segments were identified across samples and were used for gene usage analysis of CDR3 amino acid clonotypes. Filtered high-quality paired reads were merged into contigs using COPE and FqMerger. BLAST was used to align contigs to IMGT TRBV, TRBD and TRBJ reference genes, with CDR3 defined following IMGT. Highly expanded clones were defined as clonotypes with a frequency above 0.1%. Shannon entropy served as the measure of repertoire diversity, while the Gini coefficient captured V-J evenness. Public clonotypes were defined as clonotypes shared by more than one individual. TCRdb reran the public reads through fastp at Q25 and MiXCR, keeping productive beta chains. Rows matching on CDR3 protein sequence are summarized as one entry with the most common DNA and genes. The V and J calls and clone size come from TCRdb's table, not from the authors' own analysis. A total of 430,000 or so distinct CDR3 sequences appear in this sample, approximately 22% of them only once. The ten largest make up 13% to 15% of the sample.

The receptor's source is a female donor with Graves disease. This sequence uses TRBV2 and TRBJ1-2; the D gene assignment is ambiguous. The material was peripheral blood mononuclear cells (PBMCs), obtained when the disease was refractory, from a patient treated with antithyroid drugs. The CDR3 protein sequence reads: CASRGPGPRFNYGYTF. The nucleotide sequence is given as TGTGCCAGCAGAGGACCCGGGCCAAGATTTAACTATGGCTACACCTTC.